A single sample is the source of the 10 T cell receptor beta chains below, sequenced in a study of vaccination effects on CD4 cells after COVID-19. Their antigens remain unidentified. Ahead of sequencing, the ViraFEST assay grew antigen-specific CD4+ T cells using viral peptide pools. Culturing for 10 days preceded CD4+ T cell isolation. The vaccine recipients had no prior SARS-CoV-2 infection, with negative nucleocapsid antibodies. Generated by immunoSEQ multiplex PCR, the TCRdb table keeps only in-frame clones and is missing some. The sample consists of 25,000 to 30,000 clones, more than 70% of them appearing once. The sample in question was CD4+ T cells from PBMCs cultured with SARS-CoV-2 spike peptides, obtained before COVID-19 vaccination. The origin of the receptors is a human donor who received a COVID-19 vaccine.

The genes are TRBV7-3 and TRBJ2-5, with TRBD2 matching 9 bases. The CDR3 covers 16 residues. V was pared by 5 bases and J by 2 bases, with 9 bases of the junction left unmatched. Germline V gene lookup returns CDR1 SGHTA and CDR2 FQGTGA. CDR3 region: CASSPPGRGGQETQYF. The CDR3 nucleotides read TGTGCCAGCAGCCCCCCCGGGCGGGGGGGGCAAGAGACCCAGTACTTC.

This clone was seen only a few times. V and J are TRBV12-3 or TRBV12-4 and TRBJ1-3, with D tentatively TRBD1 (5 bases). Trimming pared 6 bases from V and 2 bases from J, leaving 5 bases between. The CDR3 length is 12 residues. The CDR3 coding sequence is TGTGCCAGCAGGGGGCCTGGAAACACCATATATTTT. Its translation is CASRGPGNTIYF.

The chain links TRBV15 to TRBJ1-1, with D unresolved. Trimming cost V 0 bases and J 1 base, with 6 bases left between them. CDR3 size: 14 residues. Germline CDR1 is LNHNV and CDR2 is YYDKDF (reference sequence). Written as DNA, the CDR3 is TGTGCCACCAGCAGAGATCCCACGAACACTGAAGCTTTCTTT. Its translation is CATSRDPTNTEAFF.

This clone was detected once. The CDR3 DNA reads TGTGCCAGCAGCCCAGGGGGACCCTATGGCTACACCTTC. Amino acids: CASSPGGPYGYTF. The chain uses TRBV3-1 (or the pseudogene TRBV3-2) and TRBJ1-2; 7 nucleotides match TRBD1. CDR1 is LGHDT, CDR2 YNNKEL, per germline (reference sequence). The CDR3 is made up of 13 amino acids. Losses at the gene ends were 4 bases for V and 4 bases for J; bases not matched to a gene: 3.

The chain uses TRBV19 and TRBJ1-1; D perhaps matches TRBD1 (5 bases). V dropped 3 bases and J dropped 4 bases, with 15 bases sitting between them. The CDR3 extends over 15 amino acids. Looked up from germline, CDR1 is LNHDA and CDR2 is SQIVND (reference sequence). The CDR3 sequence: CASSIRGRASTEAFF. CDR3 nucleotide sequence: TGTGCCAGTAGTATCCGGGGGAGGGCGAGCACTGAAGCTTTCTTT.

This clone was counted a few times. V is TRBV6-5 and J is TRBJ1-6; D is undetermined. Trimming took 2 bases from V and 10 from J, leaving 15 bases between them. Germline CDR1 reads MNHEY; CDR2 reads SVGAGI. The CDR3 length is 15 residues. CDR3 in amino acids: CASSYKRLTDSPLHF. CDR3 in DNA: TGTGCCAGCAGTTACAAGAGGCTTACGGACTCACCCCTCCACTTT.

The chain combines TRBV7-6 with TRBJ2-3; 11 nucleotides agree with TRBD2. Germline CDR1 reads SGHVS; CDR2 reads FNYEAQ. V was clipped by 4 bases and J by 0 bases; unmatched bases: 6. The CDR3 is 17 amino acids. The CDR3 sequence: CASSSIAGGASTDTQYF. The CDR3 region has the DNA TGTGCCAGCAGCTCTATAGCGGGGGGGGCTAGCACAGATACGCAGTATTTT.

This chain joins TRBV30 and TRBJ1-6; D ambiguous. V dropped 2 bases and J dropped 12 bases, with 5 bases sitting between them. The length of the CDR3 is 10 residues. In germline, CDR1 is GTSNPN, CDR2 SVGIG (reference sequence). This chain's CDR3 is CAWSNGPLHF. DNA for the CDR3: TGTGCCTGGAGTAACGGACCCCTCCACTTT.

The chain recombines TRBV14 with TRBJ1-1; the D is unclear. Trimming removed 1 base from V and 1 base from J, with 1 base in between. The CDR3 sequence is 12 residues long. Germline assignment: CDR1 SGHDN and CDR2 FVKESK. DNA of the CDR3: TGTGCCAGCAGCCAAGGGAACACTGAAGCTTTCTTT. Protein: CASSQGNTEAFF.

The gene calls are TRBV9 and TRBJ2-7; 13 bases fit TRBD2. The CDR3 runs 19 residues. The ends lost 5 bases at V and 3 bases at J; junction bases unmatched: 17. The germline CDR1 and CDR2 sequences are SGDLS and YYNGEE. The CDR3 nucleotides are TGTGCCAGCAGTCGATCCTTTGGACTAGCGGGGGCCCCAGGCTACGAGCAGTACTTC. Its translation is CASSRSFGLAGAPGYEQYF.